Below, 26 T cell receptor beta chains from the same sample are listed, as sequenced in a study of neoadjuvant anti-PD-1 for oral cavity cancer. Indicated time point: after neoadjuvant nivolumab, at surgical resection. Only in-frame clones appear in the TCRdb table, and some are missing; sequencing was by immunoSEQ multiplex PCR. Seen here are 35,000 to 50,000 clones, 77% observed once, and the top ten hold approximately 4.8%. This specimen consisted of PBMCs, obtained after nivolumab (anti-PD-1) treatment. The receptors were gathered from a person aged 40 to 85 with oral cavity squamous cell carcinoma.

The rearrangement joins TRBV5-1 to TRBJ1-1; D is unclear. The germline V gene has CDR1 SGHRS and CDR2 YFSETQ. V lost 3 bases and J lost 2, with 11 bases in between. The CDR3 extends over 14 amino acids. CDR3 in amino acids: CASSWITGNTEAFF. As DNA, the CDR3 is TGCGCCAGCAGCTGGATAACGGGAAACACTGAAGCTTTCTTT.

V gene TRBV6-1 combines with J gene TRBJ1-5; tentatively, D is TRBD1 (6 bases). Trimming removed 7 bases from V and 5 bases from J, with 18 bases in between. In germline, CDR1 is MNHNS, CDR2 SASEGT. The CDR3 covers 15 residues. This CDR3 reads CASNIEDSTYQPQHF. For the CDR3, the DNA is TGTGCCAGCAATATTGAGGACAGCACGTATCAGCCCCAGCATTTT.

The chain uses TRBV18 and TRBJ1-1; D gene ambiguous. V lost 1 base and J 1 base, leaving 7 bases between the germline ends. This CDR3 is built from 14 residues. CDR1 and CDR2 (germline): KGHSH, LQKENI. This chain's CDR3 is CASSPHARNTEAFF. CDR3 nucleotide sequence: TGTGCCAGCTCACCACATGCGCGGAACACTGAAGCTTTCTTT. The full variable domain, in which reference TRBV18 and TRBJ1-1 provide the parts outside the CDR3, is NAGVMQNPRHLVRRRGQEARLRCSPMKGHSHVYWYRQLPEEGLKFMVYLQKENIIDESGMPKERFSAEFPKEGPSILRIQQVVRGDSAAYFCASSPHARNTEAFFGQGTRLTVV.

In its sample, this clone was seen once. V gene TRBV2 combines with J gene TRBJ2-7; TRBD1 aligns across 9 bases. J gave up 3 bases and V 6 bases, and 3 bases lay outside the gene matches. CDR1 and CDR2 (germline): SNHLY, FYNNEI. There are 13 residues in the CDR3. This CDR3 reads CASRTGQGYEQYF. The CDR3 bases are TGTGCCAGCAGGACGGGACAGGGCTACGAGCAGTACTTC.

The chain recombines TRBV27 with TRBJ1-2; D uncertain. Per germline, CDR1 MNHEY and CDR2 SMNVEV (reference sequence). With 6 bases removed from V and 2 bases from J, the gap between germline ends came to 13 bases. The CDR3 runs 14 residues. The CDR3 sequence: CASRQDPTNYGYTF. CDR3 coding DNA: TGTGCCAGCAGACAAGACCCAACCAACTATGGCTACACCTTC.

J is TRBJ2-1 and V is TRBV10-1, with D perhaps assigned TRBD1 or TRBD2 (5 bases each). CDR3 length: 15 amino acids. The V gene lost 4 bases and the J gene lost 1 base, with 11 bases spanning the gap. CDR1 and CDR2 from the germline V gene are WNHNN and SYGVQD (reference sequence). Here the CDR3 reads CASSGGRGSYNEQFF. CDR3 nucleotides: TGCGCCAGCAGTGGGGGCCGGGGTTCCTACAATGAGCAGTTCTTC.

The gene calls are TRBV28 and TRBJ2-2, with D tentatively TRBD2 (5 bases). The length of the CDR3 is 15 residues. Germline V gene data show CDR1 as MDHEN and CDR2 as SYDVKM. V dropped 6 bases and J dropped 6 bases, with 17 bases sitting between them. The CDR3 loop reads CASSPGKGVPGELFF. In nucleotides, the CDR3 is TGTGCCAGCAGCCCCGGGAAAGGAGTTCCCGGGGAGCTGTTTTTT. Using reference TRBV28 and TRBJ2-2 for the parts outside the CDR3, the full variable domain is DVKVTQSSRYLVKRTGEKVFLECVQDMDHENMFWYRQDPGLGLRLIYFSYDVKMKEKGDIPEGYSVSREKKERFSLILESASTNQTSMYLCASSPGKGVPGELFFGEGSRLTVL.

The sample holds one count of this clone. The V and J genes are TRBV5-1 and TRBJ2-2, with 7 bases matching TRBD2. This CDR3 region has 15 residues. The germline gives CDR1 SGHRS, CDR2 YFSETQ. V dropped 2 bases and J dropped 3; count of bases not matched to a gene: 4. Here the CDR3 reads CASSLMAGDTGELFF. The CDR3, as DNA: TGCGCCAGCAGCTTAATGGCGGGGGACACCGGGGAGCTGTTTTTT.

V gene TRBV2 combines with J gene TRBJ2-2; no clear D. The germline gives CDR1 SNHLY, CDR2 FYNNEI. Trimming took off 5 bases at V and 8 bases at J, with 6 bases between the two ends. The CDR3 sequence is 11 residues long. The CDR3: CASSSLGELFF. CDR3 nucleotide sequence: TGTGCCAGCAGTTCCTTGGGGGAGCTGTTTTTT.

The V call is TRBV25-1, the J call TRBJ1-2, with D possibly being TRBD1 (5 bases). The CDR3 extends over 14 amino acids. Germline CDR1 reads MGHDK; CDR2 reads SYGVNS. The ends were cut back, 0 bases at V and 6 bases at J, with 11 bases in the middle. The CDR3 coding sequence is TGTGCCAGCAGTGAATATACGGGACTTCATGGCTACACCTTC. Protein: CASSEYTGLHGYTF.

The gene calls are TRBV27 and TRBJ2-5; D is ambiguous. The CDR3 is made up of 15 amino acids. Germline V gene sequence: CDR1 MNHEY, CDR2 SMNVEV (reference sequence). V lost 5 bases and J lost 1, with 14 bases in between. DNA for the CDR3: TGTGCCAGCAGTACAATGTTAACCCGCCAAGAGACCCAGTACTTC. The encoded protein is CASSTMLTRQETQYF.

The genes are TRBV27 and TRBJ1-4, with D tentatively TRBD1 (6 bases). This CDR3 is built from 15 residues. Trimming pared 6 bases from V and 0 bases from J, leaving 11 bases between. From germline, CDR1 is MNHEY and CDR2 SMNVEV (reference sequence). The chain's CDR3 is CASRGGLATNEKLFF. The DNA of the CDR3 is TGTGCCAGCAGAGGGGGGCTAGCAACTAATGAAAAACTGTTTTTT.

The gene calls are TRBV15 and TRBJ1-6, with D hard to call. Germline V gene data show CDR1 as LNHNV and CDR2 as YYDKDF (reference sequence). The CDR3 spans 13 residues. The ends were cut back, 1 base at V and 10 bases at J, with 8 bases in the middle. The CDR3 loop is CATSRAPTSPLHF. CDR3 nucleotides: TGTGCCACCAGCAGAGCTCCAACCTCACCCCTCCACTTT.

This chain connects TRBV6-5 to TRBJ1-5; TRBD1 might be the D (5 bases). The CDR3 extends over 13 amino acids. Germline assignment: CDR1 MNHEY and CDR2 SVGAGI. The germline V and J ends were trimmed by 8 bases and 5 bases, with 13 bases remaining between them. As DNA, the CDR3 is TGTGCCAGCCTGTGGGGAGGGGATCAGCCCCAGCATTTT. As protein: CASLWGGDQPQHF.

This clone occurred once. The chain couples TRBV10-1 to TRBJ2-7; tentative D call: TRBD1 (6 bases). V lost 6 bases, J lost 3 bases, and 12 bases lay in between. CDR1 and CDR2 (germline): WNHNN, SYGVQD (reference sequence). The CDR3 is made up of 13 amino acids. Here the CDR3 DNA reads TGCGCCAGCAGCGGTAACAGGGACTACGAGCAGTACTTC. It is translated as CASSGNRDYEQYF.

This chain joins TRBV7-9 and TRBJ2-5; D might be TRBD2 (6 bases). V was trimmed by 5 bases and J by 4 bases, leaving 17 bases between them. There are 15 residues in the CDR3. Germline CDR1 reads SEHNR; CDR2 reads FQNEAQ (reference sequence). The CDR3 protein is CASSPTGGTGETQYF. The CDR3 DNA is TGTGCCAGCAGCCCCACCGGAGGGACGGGAGAGACCCAGTACTTC. The variable domain in full, completed from reference TRBV7-9 and TRBJ2-5, reads DTGVSQNPRHKITKRGQNVTFRCDPISEHNRLYWYRQTLGQGPEFLTYFQNEAQLEKSRLLSDRFSAERPKGSFSTLEIQRTEQGDSAMYLCASSPTGGTGETQYFGPGTRLLVL.

This sequence joins TRBV5-6 and TRBJ2-2, with D possibly being TRBD1 or TRBD2 (6 bases each). This CDR3 comprises 16 residues. The germline V gene has CDR1 SGHDT and CDR2 YYEEEE. Trimming pared 4 bases from V and 4 bases from J, leaving 17 bases between. CDR3 sequence reads: CASSRVGGWSTGELFF. In DNA, the CDR3 is TGTGCCAGCAGCCGGGTGGGGGGCTGGTCCACCGGGGAGCTGTTTTTT.

This clone was detected a few times. CDR3 sequence reads: CASTGPRHYGYTF. The CDR3 coding sequence is TGTGCCAGCACCGGGCCCAGGCACTATGGCTACACCTTC. The chain employs TRBV5-4 and TRBJ1-2; D is unresolved. Per germline, CDR1 SGHNT and CDR2 YYREEE (reference sequence). The CDR3 totals 13 residues. The V gene lost 6 bases and the J gene lost 3 bases, with 12 bases spanning the gap.

This chain links TRBV2 with TRBJ1-6; 8 bases line up with TRBD1. V lost 4 bases and J lost 8; bases outside the gene matches: 1. Per the germline V gene, CDR1 is SNHLY and CDR2 is FYNNEI. The CDR3 extends over 13 amino acids. CDR3 nucleotide sequence: TGTGCCAGCAGTGGACAGGGGTATTCACCCCTCCACTTT. Translating it yields CASSGQGYSPLHF.

The chain is built from TRBV28 and TRBJ1-6, with unresolved D. Per the germline V gene, CDR1 is MDHEN and CDR2 is SYDVKM. Between the trimmed V and J ends, which lost 1 base and 9 bases, there was a span of 16 bases. This CDR3 spans 16 amino acids. This CDR3 is CASSLFRRTAGSPLHF. The CDR3 nucleotides read TGTGCCAGCAGTTTATTCCGCAGGACGGCGGGTTCACCCCTCCACTTT. Using reference TRBV28 and TRBJ1-6 for the parts outside the CDR3, the full variable domain is DVKVTQSSRYLVKRTGEKVFLECVQDMDHENMFWYRQDPGLGLRLIYFSYDVKMKEKGDIPEGYSVSREKKERFSLILESASTNQTSMYLCASSLFRRTAGSPLHFGNGTRLTVT.

The chain couples TRBV5-6 to TRBJ1-1; D call uncertain. Between the trimmed V and J ends, which lost 0 bases and 4 bases, there was a span of 13 bases. The CDR3 totals 15 residues. The V gene's germline CDR1 is SGHDT and CDR2 YYEEEE. The CDR3 nucleotides are TGTGCCAGCAGCTTGGAAGTGGGTCTAGGCACTGAAGCTTTCTTT. As protein: CASSLEVGLGTEAFF.

This clone was counted a single time. This chain uses TRBV25-1 with TRBJ2-7; maybe TRBD2 (6 bases). Germline V gene lookup returns CDR1 MGHDK and CDR2 SYGVNS. Trimming cost V 3 bases and J 0 bases, with 9 bases left between them. The length of the CDR3 is 14 residues. The CDR3 sequence is CASSEMGGSYEQYF. For the CDR3, the DNA is TGTGCCAGCAGTGAGATGGGAGGCTCCTACGAGCAGTACTTC.

The chain employs TRBV2 and TRBJ2-3; D is ambiguous. V shed 3 bases and J shed 5 bases, with 9 bases lying between them. The germline V gene encodes CDR1 SNHLY and CDR2 FYNNEI. The CDR3 sequence is 13 residues long. This CDR3 reads CASSDTRGDTQYF. In nucleotides, the CDR3 is TGTGCCAGCAGTGACACCCGCGGAGATACGCAGTATTTT.

CDR3 amino acids: CASSLNPWGAQGTEAFF. CDR3 DNA sequence: TGTGCCAGCAGCTTAAATCCCTGGGGGGCCCAAGGGACTGAAGCTTTCTTT. J is TRBJ1-1 and V is TRBV7-3; possible D gene TRBD1, 6 bases. The CDR3 is 17 residues long. The germline V gene encodes CDR1 SGHTA and CDR2 FQGTGA. The ends were cut back, 1 base at V and 5 bases at J, with 20 bases in the middle.

The chain couples TRBV6-1 to TRBJ1-2, with D possibly being TRBD1 (5 bases). In germline, CDR1 is MNHNS, CDR2 SASEGT. The V end lost 4 bases, the J end lost 7 bases, and 22 bases lay between the germline ends. The CDR3 extends over 16 amino acids. The CDR3 coding sequence is TGTGCCAGCAGTGCGGTATCGGGGCAGGGACGTAGTGGCTACACCTTC. Its translation: CASSAVSGQGRSGYTF.

This clone was counted a few times. The V call is TRBV7-3, the J call TRBJ1-6; possibly TRBD1 for D (6 bases). Germline V lookup: CDR1 SGHTA, CDR2 FQGTGA. Trimming left V 2 bases short and J 7 bases short, with 12 bases between. The CDR3 has 15 residues. The CDR3 loop reads CASSLGGAQNSPLHF. The DNA of the CDR3 is TGTGCCAGCAGCTTAGGGGGGGCACAAAATTCACCCCTCCACTTT. The entire variable domain, with the rest obtained from reference TRBV7-3 and TRBJ1-6, is as follows: GAGVSQTPSNKVTEKGKYVELRCDPISGHTALYWYRQSLGQGPEFLIYFQGTGAADDSGLPNDRFFAVRPEGSVSTLKIQRTERGDSAVYLCASSLGGAQNSPLHFGNGTRLTVT.